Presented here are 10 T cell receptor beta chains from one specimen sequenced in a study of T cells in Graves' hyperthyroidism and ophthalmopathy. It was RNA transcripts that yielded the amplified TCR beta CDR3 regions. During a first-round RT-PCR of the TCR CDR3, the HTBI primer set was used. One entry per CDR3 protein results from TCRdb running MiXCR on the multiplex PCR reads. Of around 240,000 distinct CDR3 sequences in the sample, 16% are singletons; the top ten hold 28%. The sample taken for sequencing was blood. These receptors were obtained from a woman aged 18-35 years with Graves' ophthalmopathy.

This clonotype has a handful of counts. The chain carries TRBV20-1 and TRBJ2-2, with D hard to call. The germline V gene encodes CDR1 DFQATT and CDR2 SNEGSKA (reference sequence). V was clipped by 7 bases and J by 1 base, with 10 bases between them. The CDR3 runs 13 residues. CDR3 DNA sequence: TGCAGTGGGATTTGGGGGAACACCGGGGAGCTGTTTTTT. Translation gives CSGIWGNTGELFF.

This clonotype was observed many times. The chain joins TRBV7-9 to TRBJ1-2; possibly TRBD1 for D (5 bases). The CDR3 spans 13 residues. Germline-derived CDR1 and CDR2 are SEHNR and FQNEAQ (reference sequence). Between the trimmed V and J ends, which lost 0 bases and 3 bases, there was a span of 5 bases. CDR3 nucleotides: TGTGCCAGCAGCTTAGCAGGGGACTATGGCTACACCTTC. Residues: CASSLAGDYGYTF.

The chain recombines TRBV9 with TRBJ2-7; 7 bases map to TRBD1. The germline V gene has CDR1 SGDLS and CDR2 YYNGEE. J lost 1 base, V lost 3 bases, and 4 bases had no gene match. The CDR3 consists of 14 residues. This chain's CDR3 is CASSEGTASYEQYF. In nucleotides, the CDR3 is TGTGCCAGCAGCGAAGGGACAGCTTCCTACGAGCAGTACTTC. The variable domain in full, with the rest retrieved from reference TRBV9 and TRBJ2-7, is DSGVTQTPKHLITATGQRVTLRCSPRSGDLSVYWYQQSLDQGLQFLIQYYNGEERAKGNILERFSAQQFPDLHSELNLSSLELGDSALYFCASSEGTASYEQYFGPGTRLTVT.

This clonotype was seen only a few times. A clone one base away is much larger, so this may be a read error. Written as DNA, the CDR3 is TGTACCAGCAGCCGGGGGAGGAACACTGAAGCTTTCTTT. Translation gives CTSSRGRNTEAFF. V gene TRBV7-8 combines with J gene TRBJ1-1; maybe TRBD1 (5 bases). Germline V CDR1 and CDR2: SGHVS, FQNEAQ. This CDR3 spans 13 amino acids.

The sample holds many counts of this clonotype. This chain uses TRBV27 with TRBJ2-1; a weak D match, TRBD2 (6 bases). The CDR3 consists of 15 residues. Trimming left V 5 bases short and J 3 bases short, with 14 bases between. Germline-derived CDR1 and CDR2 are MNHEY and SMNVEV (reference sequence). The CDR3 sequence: CASSAGVAVYNEQFF. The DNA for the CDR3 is TGTGCCAGCAGTGCCGGGGTAGCGGTCTACAATGAGCAGTTCTTC.

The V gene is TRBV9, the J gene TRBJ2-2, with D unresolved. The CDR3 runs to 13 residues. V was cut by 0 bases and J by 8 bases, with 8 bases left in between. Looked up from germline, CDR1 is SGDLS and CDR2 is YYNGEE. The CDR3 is CASSVVGVGELFF. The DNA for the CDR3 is TGTGCCAGCAGCGTAGTTGGGGTAGGGGAGCTGTTTTTT. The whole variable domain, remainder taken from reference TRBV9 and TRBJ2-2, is DSGVTQTPKHLITATGQRVTLRCSPRSGDLSVYWYQQSLDQGLQFLIQYYNGEERAKGNILERFSAQQFPDLHSELNLSSLELGDSALYFCASSVVGVGELFFGEGSRLTVL.

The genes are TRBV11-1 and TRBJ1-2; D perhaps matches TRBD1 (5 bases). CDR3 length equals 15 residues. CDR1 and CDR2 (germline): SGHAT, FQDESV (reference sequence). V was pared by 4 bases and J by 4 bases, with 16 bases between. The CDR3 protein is CASSYGIGTSYGYTF. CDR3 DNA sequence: TGTGCCAGCAGCTACGGGATCGGGACGAGCTATGGCTACACCTTC.

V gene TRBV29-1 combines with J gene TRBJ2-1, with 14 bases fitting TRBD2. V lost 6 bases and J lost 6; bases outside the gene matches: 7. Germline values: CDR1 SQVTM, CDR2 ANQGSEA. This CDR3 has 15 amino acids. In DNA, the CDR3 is TGCAGCGTGGCCGCCGGGACTAGCGGGGGCAATGAGCAGTTCTTC. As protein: CSVAAGTSGGNEQFF.

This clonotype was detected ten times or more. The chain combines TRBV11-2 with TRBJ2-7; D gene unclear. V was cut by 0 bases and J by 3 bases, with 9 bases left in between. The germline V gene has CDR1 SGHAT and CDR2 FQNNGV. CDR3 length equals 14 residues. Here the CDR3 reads CASSLEGSFYEQYF. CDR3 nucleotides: TGTGCCAGCAGCTTAGAGGGGTCCTTCTACGAGCAGTACTTC.

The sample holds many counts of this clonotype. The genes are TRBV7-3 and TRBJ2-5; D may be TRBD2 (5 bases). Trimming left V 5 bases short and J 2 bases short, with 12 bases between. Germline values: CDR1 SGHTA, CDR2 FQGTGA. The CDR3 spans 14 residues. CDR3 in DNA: TGTGCCAGCAGCCCGTCCGGGGAACAAGAGACCCAGTACTTC. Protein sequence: CASSPSGEQETQYF.